The 32 T cell receptor beta chains below come from one sample, sequenced in a study of T cell responses to AZD1222 COVID-19 vaccine. TCRdb's table, derived via immunoSEQ multiplex PCR, lists solely in-frame clones and lacks some. The data show about 140,000 clones, approximately 94% seen once. Material: peripheral blood, obtained on day 0 of AZD1222 vaccination. These receptors were taken from an adult in good health.

V usage is TRBV6-1 and J usage is TRBJ2-7; D is ambiguous. Trimming left V 3 bases short and J 9 bases short, with 12 bases between. Germline V gene sequence: CDR1 MNHNS, CDR2 SASEGT. The CDR3 length is 12 residues. CDR3 in amino acids: CASSDPRWVQYF. The CDR3 DNA follows: TGTGCCAGCAGTGATCCCCGTTGGGTGCAGTACTTC.

This clone was recorded only once. The V call is TRBV7-3, the J call TRBJ2-1; 10 nucleotides align to TRBD2. The V and J ends lost 5 bases and 4 bases, in that order; junction bases with no gene match: 2. Germline V CDR1 and CDR2: SGHTA, FQGTGA. This CDR3 has 14 residues. The CDR3 nucleotides are TGTGCCAGCAGCCTAGCGGGAGAGTACAATGAGCAGTTCTTC. This codes for CASSLAGEYNEQFF.

The rearrangement uses TRBV19 and TRBJ1-5; D ambiguous. Trimming stripped 5 bases from V and 0 bases from J, with 8 bases between. Germline lookup yields CDR1 LNHDA and CDR2 SQIVND (reference sequence). The length of the CDR3 is 14 residues. CDR3 nucleotides: TGTGCCAGTAGTGTGGAATATAGCAATCAGCCCCAGCATTTT. Protein sequence: CASSVEYSNQPQHF.

The chain couples TRBV19 to TRBJ1-5, with 7 bases fitting TRBD1. Trimming took 2 bases from V and 6 from J; bases not matched to a gene: 13. Germline-derived CDR1 and CDR2 are LNHDA and SQIVND (reference sequence). The CDR3 has 17 residues. In nucleotides, the CDR3 is TGTGCCAGTAGTATACGGTCGACAGGGTCAGGTCGTCAGCCCCAGCATTTT. Its translation is CASSIRSTGSGRQPQHF.

The CDR3 region has the DNA TGTGCCAGCAGCGGCACCGGGACAGGGTATTCCAATGAGCAGTTCTTC. This sequence encodes CASSGTGTGYSNEQFF. The chain combines TRBV11-2 with TRBJ2-1, with 9 bases matching TRBD1. This CDR3 has 16 amino acids. Germline CDR1 reads SGHAT; CDR2 reads FQNNGV. V shed 5 bases, J shed 6 bases, and the junction held 11 bases outside the gene matches. The variable domain in full, completed from reference TRBV11-2 and TRBJ2-1, reads EAGVAQSPRYKIIEKRQSVAFWCNPISGHATLYWYQQILGQGPKLLIQFQNNGVVDDSQLPKDRFSAERLKGVDSTLKIQPAKLEDSAVYLCASSGTGTGYSNEQFFGPGTRLTVL.

This chain connects TRBV18 to TRBJ2-3; D unresolved. V was cut by 3 bases and J by 0 bases, with 10 bases left in between. CDR3 length equals 15 residues. The germline gives CDR1 KGHSH, CDR2 LQKENI. CDR3 sequence: CASSPDRVSTDTQYF. The CDR3 DNA reads as TGTGCCAGCTCACCGGATAGGGTGAGCACAGATACGCAGTATTTT.

The chain joins TRBV5-1 to TRBJ2-7; 11 bases align to TRBD2. The CDR3 is made up of 13 amino acids. Germline loops: CDR1 SGHRS, CDR2 YFSETQ. With 5 bases clipped from V and 3 bases from J, the junction kept 1 base outside the gene matches. The CDR3 bases are TGCGCCAGCAGGACTAGCGGGGTCTACGAGCAGTACTTC. It specifies CASRTSGVYEQYF.

Points on this clone: Distinct nucleotide sequences in the sample also encode this CDR3. This sequence joins TRBV7-9 and TRBJ1-6; maybe TRBD1 (5 bases). This CDR3 has 14 amino acids. V lost 2 bases and J 5 bases, leaving 7 bases between the germline ends. CDR1 is SEHNR and CDR2 is FQNEAQ in the germline V gene (reference sequence). The CDR3 coding sequence is TGTGCCAGCAGCTTAAGGGGTAATAATTCACCCCTCCACTTT. Translated, it gives CASSLRGNNSPLHF.

The rearrangement joins TRBV7-8 to TRBJ2-7; the match to TRBD2 covers 15 bases. From germline, CDR1 is SGHVS and CDR2 FQNEAQ. CDR3 size: 17 residues. Trimming cost V 4 bases and J 0 bases; bases outside gene matches: 4. CDR3 sequence (DNA): TGTGCCAGCAGCTGGGGACTAGCGGGAGGTTTCTCCTACGAGCAGTACTTC. Amino acid sequence: CASSWGLAGGFSYEQYF. The full variable domain, with the rest looked up from reference TRBV7-8 and TRBJ2-7, is GAGVSQSPRYKVAKRGQDVALRCDPISGHVSLFWYQQALGQGPEFLTYFQNEAQLDKSGLPSDRFFAERPEGSVSTLKIQRTQQEDSAVYLCASSWGLAGGFSYEQYFGPGTRLTVT.

The CDR3 DNA reads as TGTGCCAGCAGCTTAGATAGGACCTGGGGTGAGCAGTTCTTC. Translated: CASSLDRTWGEQFF. The genes are TRBV11-2 and TRBJ2-1; D remains unclear. The length of the CDR3 is 14 residues. Germline CDR1 and CDR2: SGHAT and FQNNGV. The V gene lost 0 bases and the J gene lost 9 bases, with 12 bases spanning the gap.

This chain joins TRBV9 and TRBJ1-1; the D is unclear. V shed 2 bases and J shed 1 base, with 6 bases lying between them. Germline CDR1 and CDR2: SGDLS and YYNGEE. The CDR3 has 13 residues. The CDR3 protein is CASSVSWNTEAFF. The CDR3 DNA reads TGTGCCAGCAGCGTGTCTTGGAACACTGAAGCTTTCTTT. The complete variable domain, with remaining parts taken from reference TRBV9 and TRBJ1-1, reads DSGVTQTPKHLITATGQRVTLRCSPRSGDLSVYWYQQSLDQGLQFLIQYYNGEERAKGNILERFSAQQFPDLHSELNLSSLELGDSALYFCASSVSWNTEAFFGQGTRLTVV.

The chain couples TRBV4-2 to TRBJ2-3, with a possible D match to TRBD2 (6 bases). Germline assignment: CDR1 LGHNA and CDR2 YNFKEQ. Trimming cost V 1 base and J 0 bases, with 11 bases left between them. This CDR3 comprises 16 residues. CDR3 sequence reads: CASSQVQGTSTDTQYF. CDR3 coding DNA: TGTGCCAGCAGCCAAGTCCAAGGGACTAGCACAGATACGCAGTATTTT.

The chain recombines TRBV25-1 with TRBJ1-6; D is perhaps TRBD1 (6 bases). The V gene lost 6 bases and the J gene lost 7 bases, with 19 bases spanning the gap. Germline V lookup: CDR1 MGHDK, CDR2 SYGVNS. This CDR3 comprises 16 residues. The CDR3 DNA reads TGTGCCAGCAGAGCGAACAACAGGGCACTGAATTCACCCCTCCACTTT. Its translation: CASRANNRALNSPLHF.

The chain recombines TRBV6-6 with TRBJ1-6, with TRBD1 matching 8 bases. CDR1 is MNHNY, CDR2 SVGAGI, per germline (reference sequence). The CDR3 has 14 residues. Germline trimming cut 9 bases from V and 7 bases from J; bases unmatched to any gene: 8. CDR3 nucleotides: TGTGCCAGTCGACCGGGACAGGACAATTCACCCCTCCACTTT. Translating gives CASRPGQDNSPLHF.

This clone appeared a single time. V usage is TRBV5-6 and J usage is TRBJ1-5; no definite D call. Germline V gene data show CDR1 as SGHDT and CDR2 as YYEEEE. CDR3 size: 13 residues. V lost 4 bases, J lost 7 bases, and 12 bases lay in between. The CDR3 loop reads CASSLAGNQPQHF. CDR3 DNA: TGTGCCAGCAGCCTGGCCGGGAACCAGCCCCAGCATTTT.

This clone showed up just once. The rearrangement uses TRBV10-3 and TRBJ1-2; D is perhaps TRBD1 (5 bases). Trimming removed 3 bases at V and 6 bases at J, with 14 bases between. The CDR3 spans 14 residues. CDR1 and CDR2 (germline): ENHRY, SYGVKD. CDR3 nucleotide sequence: TGTGCCATCAGTGACCCAGGGAGTCTCCATGGCTACACCTTC. Translated: CAISDPGSLHGYTF.

The V gene is TRBV6-5, the J gene TRBJ2-7, with D unclear. CDR1 MNHEY and CDR2 SVGAGI come from the germline V gene. This CDR3 comprises 11 residues. V was clipped by 2 bases and J by 7 bases, with 6 bases between them. CDR3 coding DNA: TGTGCCAGCAGTTACCTCTGGGAGCAGTACTTC. Residues: CASSYLWEQYF.

This chain links TRBV5-6 with TRBJ1-4, with TRBD1 matching over 7 bases. The CDR3 totals 15 residues. Germline trimming cut 4 bases from V and 0 bases from J; bases unmatched to any gene: 3. Germline V gene sequence: CDR1 SGHDT, CDR2 YYEEEE. CDR3 DNA sequence: TGTGCCAGCAGCGCCGGACAGGCAACTAATGAAAAACTGTTTTTT. Protein product: CASSAGQATNEKLFF.

The CDR3 DNA is TGTGCCAGCAGCCAACGGACTAGCCTAGAGCAGTACTTC. Protein: CASSQRTSLEQYF. This chain joins TRBV7-6 and TRBJ2-7; 8 nucleotides match TRBD2. The germline V gene encodes CDR1 SGHVS and CDR2 FNYEAQ. This CDR3 has 13 amino acids. V shed 5 bases, J shed 7 bases, and the junction held 7 bases outside the gene matches.

CDR3 region: CASSFSLVWTGNTNEKLFF. CDR3 sequence (DNA): TGTGCCAGCAGCTTCTCGCTTGTATGGACAGGGAACACTAATGAAAAACTGTTTTTT. The genes are TRBV5-4 and TRBJ1-4; 8 nucleotides line up with TRBD1. The V gene end was trimmed by 2 bases and the J gene end by 2 bases; junction bases not matched to a gene: 14. This CDR3 spans 19 amino acids. Germline CDR1 and CDR2: SGHNT and YYREEE (reference sequence).

The chain is built from TRBV9 and TRBJ2-7; the match to TRBD1 covers 8 bases. With V trimmed by 7 bases and J by 3 bases, 9 bases remained unmatched. In germline, CDR1 is SGDLS, CDR2 YYNGEE. The CDR3 is 14 residues long. Here the CDR3 reads CASRSGTGFYEQYF. The DNA of the CDR3 is TGTGCCAGCCGATCCGGGACAGGATTCTACGAGCAGTACTTC.

The CDR3 DNA is TGTGCCAGCAGTGACAGGGTCTATGGCTACACCTTC. This encodes CASSDRVYGYTF. The chain couples TRBV6-1 to TRBJ1-2, with a tentative D call TRBD1 (5 bases). CDR3 length: 12 residues. CDR1 and CDR2 from the germline V gene are MNHNS and SASEGT. V lost 3 bases and J 4 bases, leaving 6 bases between the germline ends.

This sequence joins TRBV20-1 and TRBJ2-7; 11 bases are a match to TRBD2. Per germline, CDR1 DFQATT and CDR2 SNEGSKA (reference sequence). J was trimmed by 7 bases and V by 3 bases; bases with no gene match: 5. The CDR3 covers 13 residues. The chain's CDR3 is CSASPLAGGEQYF. The CDR3 region has the DNA TGCAGTGCTAGTCCCCTAGCGGGAGGTGAGCAGTACTTC.

CDR3 sequence (DNA): TGTGCCAGCAGCCCTTCCGGGACTAGGGGCAATGAGCAGTTCTTC. Its protein product is CASSPSGTRGNEQFF. V gene TRBV3-1 (or the pseudogene TRBV3-2) combines with J gene TRBJ2-1, with 8 bases fitting TRBD2. V was pared by 4 bases and J by 6 bases, with 8 bases of the junction left unmatched. CDR1 LGHDT and CDR2 YNNKEL come from the germline V gene (reference sequence). CDR3 length equals 15 residues.

The chain couples TRBV20-1 to TRBJ1-2, with 8 bases lining up with TRBD1. The CDR3 has 13 amino acids. Per germline, CDR1 DFQATT and CDR2 SNEGSKA (reference sequence). The V segment lost 3 bases and the J segment 6 bases; nucleotides outside the gene matches: 6. The CDR3 protein is CSASPGGADGYTF. As DNA, the CDR3 is TGCAGTGCTAGTCCAGGGGGCGCGGATGGCTACACCTTC.

J is TRBJ2-1 and V is TRBV9, with D possibly matching TRBD2 (6 bases). CDR3 length: 15 amino acids. Germline CDR1 and CDR2: SGDLS and YYNGEE. V was trimmed by 0 bases and J by 7 bases, leaving 14 bases between them. The CDR3 loop is CASSVVTGGRNEQFF. CDR3 DNA: TGTGCCAGCAGCGTAGTCACAGGAGGGCGTAATGAGCAGTTCTTC. The full variable domain, rest sourced from reference TRBV9 and TRBJ2-1, is DSGVTQTPKHLITATGQRVTLRCSPRSGDLSVYWYQQSLDQGLQFLIQYYNGEERAKGNILERFSAQQFPDLHSELNLSSLELGDSALYFCASSVVTGGRNEQFFGPGTRLTVL.

The rearrangement uses TRBV6-5 and TRBJ2-5, with D perhaps matching TRBD2 (5 bases). The V gene lost 6 bases and the J gene lost 3 bases, with 11 bases spanning the gap. The CDR3 covers 13 residues. CDR1 and CDR2 (germline): MNHEY, SVGAGI. This CDR3 reads CASSTRAEETQYF. The CDR3 DNA reads as TGTGCCAGCAGCACCCGAGCGGAAGAGACCCAGTACTTC.

V usage is TRBV28 and J usage is TRBJ1-3, with 7 bases that match TRBD1. V was clipped by 7 bases and J by 1 base; unmatched bases: 25. The V gene's germline CDR1 is MDHEN and CDR2 SYDVKM. CDR3 length: 21 amino acids. CDR3 region: CASTTEYRDSRSLGSGNTIYF. DNA for the CDR3: TGTGCCAGCACAACTGAATACCGGGACAGCCGGTCCCTGGGGTCTGGAAACACCATATATTTT.

V is TRBV29-1 and J is TRBJ2-1; 9 nucleotides line up with TRBD1. Germline CDR1 and CDR2: SQVTM and ANQGSEA. The CDR3 covers 14 residues. Trimming cost V 3 bases and J 4 bases; bases outside gene matches: 4. The DNA for the CDR3 is TGCAGCGTTGATCGGGACAGGGATTACAATGAGCAGTTCTTC. This codes for CSVDRDRDYNEQFF.

This chain uses TRBV11-2 with TRBJ1-6, with D unresolved. The CDR3 has 13 residues. The ends were cut back, 1 base at V and 8 bases at J, with 6 bases in the middle. Germline loops: CDR1 SGHAT, CDR2 FQNNGV. CDR3: CASSLVPDSPLHF. Here the CDR3 DNA reads TGTGCCAGCAGCTTAGTACCTGATTCACCCCTCCACTTT.

The rearrangement links TRBV14 to TRBJ1-2; D gene uncertain. V lost 4 bases, J lost 0 bases, and 15 bases lay in between. Per germline, CDR1 SGHDN and CDR2 FVKESK. This CDR3 has 16 residues. CDR3 DNA: TGTGCCAGCAGCCCAGTCTTGGCACCCGCTAACTATGGCTACACCTTC. This sequence encodes CASSPVLAPANYGYTF.

The CDR3 loop is CASSRIAGDISYNEQFF. CDR3 nucleotides: TGTGCCAGCAGCCGGATAGCGGGGGACATATCCTACAATGAGCAGTTCTTC. J is TRBJ2-1 and V is TRBV9; 9 bases match TRBD2. V shed 4 bases, J shed 1 base, and the junction held 9 bases outside the gene matches. The germline gives CDR1 SGDLS, CDR2 YYNGEE. The CDR3 extends over 17 amino acids.